A single sample gave rise to the 17 T cell receptor beta chains below, sequenced in a study of T-cell reconstitution after alpha-beta-depleted transplantation in children. Unique molecular identifiers were built into the TCRbeta library. TCRdb used MiXCR to reprocess the PCR reads, holding one entry per CDR3 protein. The top ten clones hold about 4% of a sample with around 600,000 distinct CDR3 sequences, roughly 10% of them seen once. Sequences were derived from PBMCs from the stem cell graft donor, sampled from the stem cell graft. Receptors were obtained from a human donor who donated a stem cell graft to a child with acute myeloid leukemia.

The CDR3 DNA reads as TGCGCCAGCAGTCAGGGGACAGGGGCGAACAATGAGCAGTTCTTC. Protein sequence: CASSQGTGANNEQFF. This chain links TRBV23-1 with TRBJ2-1; TRBD1 matches 10 bases. TRBV23-1 carries the ORF label, with uncertain function. The CDR3 consists of 15 residues. The V segment lost 3 bases and the J segment 5 bases; nucleotides outside the gene matches: 4.

This chain connects TRBV29-1 to TRBJ2-7; 8 bases line up with TRBD1. With V trimmed by 6 bases and J by 7 bases, 8 bases remained unmatched. Germline V gene data show CDR1 as SQVTM and CDR2 as ANQGSEA. The CDR3 contains 12 residues. CDR3 in DNA: TGCAGCGTCCAACAGGGGGTAGGGGAGCAGTACTTC. It yields the protein CSVQQGVGEQYF.

This chain joins TRBV29-1 and TRBJ2-2, with D tentatively TRBD2 (6 bases). From germline, CDR1 is SQVTM and CDR2 ANQGSEA. The V gene lost 5 bases and the J gene lost 0 bases, with 10 bases spanning the gap. The CDR3 totals 14 residues. CDR3 sequence (DNA): TGCAGCGTTCACCGGAGGGCGAACACCGGGGAGCTGTTTTTT. Translating gives CSVHRRANTGELFF.

V and J are TRBV7-8 and TRBJ2-1; TRBD1 agrees at 7 bases. Germline V lookup: CDR1 SGHVS, CDR2 FQNEAQ. J lost 6 bases, V lost 4 bases, and 9 bases had no gene match. The CDR3 is 15 residues long. CDR3 nucleotides: TGTGCCAGCAGCTGGGGACAGCTGATAGCCAATGAGCAGTTCTTC. It encodes CASSWGQLIANEQFF.

This clonotype was found a few times. V gene TRBV29-1 combines with J gene TRBJ2-7; 9 bases match TRBD1. This CDR3 has 15 residues. The V gene end was trimmed by 2 bases and the J gene end by 4 bases; junction bases not matched to a gene: 9. Per the germline V gene, CDR1 is SQVTM and CDR2 is ANQGSEA. Written as DNA, the CDR3 is TGCAGCGTTGAAAGCGCCGGGACAGGGCGTTACGAGCAGTACTTC. This codes for CSVESAGTGRYEQYF.

This clonotype was seen at least ten times. The chain recombines TRBV29-1 with TRBJ2-2; D uncertain. The length of the CDR3 is 14 residues. Trimming removed 7 bases at V and 0 bases at J, with 12 bases between. The V gene's germline CDR1 is SQVTM and CDR2 ANQGSEA. CDR3 protein: CSAVQNANTGELFF. CDR3 DNA: TGCAGCGCGGTGCAAAACGCGAACACCGGGGAGCTGTTTTTT.

This clonotype has only a few counts. The V and J genes are TRBV11-3 and TRBJ2-1; D is unclear. V lost 0 bases and J lost 0, with 12 bases in between. CDR1 is SGHNT, CDR2 YENEEA, per germline. The CDR3 loop spans 17 amino acids. The CDR3 region has the DNA TGTGCCAGCAGCTTAGATAGGACCACCAGCTCCTACAATGAGCAGTTCTTC. It is translated as CASSLDRTTSSYNEQFF. The full variable domain, its missing parts supplied by reference TRBV11-3 and TRBJ2-1, is EAGVVQSPRYKIIEKKQPVAFWCNPISGHNTLYWYLQNLGQGPELLIRYENEEAVDDSQLPKDRFSAERLKGVDSTLKIQPAELGDSAVYLCASSLDRTTSSYNEQFFGPGTRLTVL.

In this sample, this clonotype turned up many times. V gene TRBV12-3 or TRBV12-4 combines with J gene TRBJ2-7; D may be TRBD2 (5 bases). V gave up 1 base and J gave up 7 bases, with 8 bases separating them. The CDR3 spans 12 residues. This CDR3 is CASSLVRGEQYF. CDR3 in DNA: TGTGCCAGCAGTTTAGTTCGGGGTGAGCAGTACTTC.

V is TRBV11-2 and J is TRBJ2-3, with 8 bases lining up with TRBD2. Losses at the gene ends were 4 bases for V and 3 bases for J; bases not matched to a gene: 9. CDR3 length: 16 residues. CDR1 SGHAT and CDR2 FQNNGV come from the germline V gene. The CDR3 bases are TGTGCCAGCAGCTACAGACTAGCGCGGGAGACAGATACGCAGTATTTT. Translation: CASSYRLARETDTQYF. The full variable domain, in which reference TRBV11-2 and TRBJ2-3 provide the parts outside the CDR3, is EAGVAQSPRYKIIEKRQSVAFWCNPISGHATLYWYQQILGQGPKLLIQFQNNGVVDDSQLPKDRFSAERLKGVDSTLKIQPAKLEDSAVYLCASSYRLARETDTQYFGPGTRLTVL.

This clonotype has only a few counts. V gene TRBV29-1 combines with J gene TRBJ2-5, with 9 bases aligning to TRBD2. The CDR3 extends over 11 amino acids. The germline CDR1 and CDR2 sequences are SQVTM and ANQGSEA. With 8 bases clipped from V and 4 bases from J, the junction kept 2 bases outside the gene matches. The CDR3: CSSTSGETQYF. DNA for the CDR3: TGCAGCTCGACTAGCGGAGAGACCCAGTACTTC.

As regards this clonotype: The CDR3 does not close with the conserved phenylalanine or tryptophan, likely indicating a read error. The chain combines TRBV20-1 with TRBJ1-1; D gene uncertain. The CDR3 totals 15 residues. Trimming took 1 base from V and 1 from J, leaving 13 bases between them. Germline CDR1 reads DFQATT; CDR2 reads SNEGSKA (reference sequence). Written as DNA, the CDR3 is TGCAGTGCTAGAGGAAAAGCAGGAACGAACACTGAAGCTTTCTAT. Translated, it gives CSARGKAGTNTEAFY.

This clonotype was seen a few times. This chain connects TRBV10-3 to TRBJ2-1; no definite D call. V lost 3 bases, J lost 2 bases, and 5 bases lay in between. The V gene's germline CDR1 is ENHRY and CDR2 SYGVKD. The CDR3 sequence is 13 residues long. The CDR3 DNA sequence: TGTGCCATCAGTGACAGGCCCTACAATGAGCAGTTCTTC. Amino acid sequence: CAISDRPYNEQFF.

This clonotype showed up many times. The V call is TRBV2, the J call TRBJ2-3, with 8 nucleotides matching TRBD2. CDR3 length equals 13 residues. Germline CDR1 is SNHLY and CDR2 is FYNNEI. V gave up 7 bases and J gave up 4 bases; unmatched junction bases: 4. The CDR3 region has the DNA TGTGCCAGCATGCCGGGAGGGTCAGATACGCAGTATTTT. It translates to CASMPGGSDTQYF.

V is TRBV5-1 and J is TRBJ1-4; no clear D gene. The CDR3 runs 14 residues. With 6 bases removed from V and 8 bases from J, the gap between germline ends came to 17 bases. The germline gives CDR1 SGHRS, CDR2 YFSETQ. The CDR3 here is CASTRGDHGEKLFF. CDR3 bases: TGCGCCAGCACCCGGGGTGATCACGGGGAAAAACTGTTTTTT.

Many counts were recorded for this clonotype. The gene calls are TRBV20-1 and TRBJ2-7; D remains ambiguous. The V gene lost 5 bases and the J gene lost 0 bases, with 14 bases spanning the gap. CDR1 and CDR2 (germline): DFQATT, SNEGSKA (reference sequence). The CDR3 totals 14 residues. DNA for the CDR3: TGCAGTGCTCGAAGGACGGCAAGCTCCTACGAGCAGTACTTC. This sequence encodes CSARRTASSYEQYF.

Only a few counts were recorded for this clonotype. The rearrangement uses TRBV5-1 and TRBJ2-3, with D possibly TRBD2 on 6 matching bases. The CDR3 totals 15 residues. The V and J ends lost 0 bases and 3 bases respectively, with 11 bases between them. The germline CDR1 and CDR2 sequences are SGHRS and YFSETQ. The CDR3 region has the DNA TGCGCCAGCAGCTTGGATTTAGCGGATACAGATACGCAGTATTTT. It translates to CASSLDLADTDTQYF.

CDR3 amino acids: CSVARTSGSYEQYF. The CDR3 DNA reads as TGCAGCGTTGCCCGGACTAGCGGGAGTTACGAGCAGTACTTC. The chain couples TRBV29-1 to TRBJ2-7; 13 bases are shared with TRBD2. CDR1 SQVTM and CDR2 ANQGSEA come from the germline V gene. This CDR3 has 14 residues. V dropped 4 bases and J dropped 4; count of bases not matched to a gene: 4.